One sample yielded the 8 T cell receptor beta chains listed below, sequenced in a study of cytomegalovirus exposure and HLA in healthy donors (dated by TCRdb to the late 2010s). The library was made by the immunoSEQ multiplex PCR assay. This immuneACCESS table, as held by TCRdb, lists in-frame sequences with V and J called but not all clones. Of the missing ones, under half trace to an unresolved V gene in checked studies; the others have no known cause. The sample has 100,000 to 150,000 clones on record, roughly nine tenths of them singletons. The top ten constitute more than 1.5% of the sample. Material: PBMCs. These receptors all stem from a woman aged 18-29 years in good health and CMV-seronegative.

This rearrangement joins TRBV19 to TRBJ2-7, with unresolved D. Trimming stripped 3 bases from V and 1 base from J, with 4 bases between. This CDR3 region has 12 residues. The germline CDR1 and CDR2 sequences are LNHDA and SQIVND (reference sequence). CDR3 sequence: CASSIGSYEQYF. The DNA for the CDR3 is TGTGCCAGTAGTATCGGGTCCTACGAGCAGTACTTC.

The CDR3 sequence: CASSTLATTDTQYF. The DNA for the CDR3 is TGTGCCAGCAGCACTCTAGCGACCACAGATACGCAGTATTTT. The chain joins TRBV7-9 to TRBJ2-3, with D perhaps TRBD2 (6 bases). The germline CDR1 and CDR2 sequences are SEHNR and FQNEAQ (reference sequence). Trimming took off 5 bases at V and 2 bases at J, with 11 bases between the two ends. The CDR3 runs 14 residues.

A few counts support this clone. This rearrangement joins TRBV5-1 to TRBJ1-2; D remains unclear. The germline CDR1 and CDR2 sequences are SGHRS and YFSETQ. V lost 3 bases, J lost 2 bases, and 8 bases lay in between. There are 13 residues in the CDR3. CDR3 loop: CASSSGENYGYTF. CDR3 DNA: TGCGCCAGCAGCTCCGGAGAGAACTATGGCTACACCTTC.

The J gene is TRBJ2-5, the V gene TRBV7-2; 9 positions match TRBD2. Losses at the gene ends were 2 bases for V and 5 bases for J; bases not matched to a gene: 6. Looked up from germline, CDR1 is SGHTA and CDR2 is FQGNSA. The CDR3 covers 15 residues. In nucleotides, the CDR3 is TGTGCCAGCAGCTTAAATAGCGGGAGACTGGAGACCCAGTACTTC. This translates into CASSLNSGRLETQYF.

The chain carries TRBV18 and TRBJ2-5, with D maybe TRBD1 (6 bases). Trimming pared 6 bases from V and 0 bases from J, leaving 17 bases between. CDR3 size: 16 residues. Germline CDR1 and CDR2: KGHSH and LQKENI. CDR3 in amino acids: CASSPDSARYQETQYF. The CDR3 nucleotides are TGTGCCAGCTCGCCGGACAGTGCCCGGTACCAAGAGACCCAGTACTTC.

V gene TRBV14 combines with J gene TRBJ1-4; no definite D call. Trimming took off 0 bases at V and 5 bases at J, with 4 bases between the two ends. The CDR3 spans 13 residues. Germline V lookup: CDR1 SGHDN, CDR2 FVKESK. The chain's CDR3 is CASSQDQNEKLFF. CDR3 in DNA: TGTGCCAGCAGCCAAGATCAGAATGAAAAACTGTTTTTT.

The rearrangement uses TRBV7-3 and TRBJ2-3, with 14 bases matching TRBD2. Per germline, CDR1 SGHTA and CDR2 FQGTGA. This CDR3 comprises 17 residues. Trimming removed 3 bases from V and 6 bases from J; junction bases left unmatched: 8. The CDR3, as DNA: TGTGCCAGCAGCTTGCGGGGACTAGCGGGAGTTTACGATACGCAGTATTTT. Translation gives CASSLRGLAGVYDTQYF.

The V and J genes are TRBV6-5 and TRBJ2-5, with 8 bases matching TRBD2. Germline V CDR1 and CDR2: MNHEY, SVGAGI. This CDR3 is 14 amino acids long. J gave up 6 bases and V 7 bases, and 10 bases lay outside the gene matches. CDR3 bases: TGTGCCAGCACGGGTAGCGGGATAATAAAGACCCAGTACTTC. Protein: CASTGSGIIKTQYF.